The 10 T cell receptor beta chains below were found in one sample sequenced in a study of PD-1 blockade in classical Hodgkin lymphoma. The method was immunoSEQ multiplex PCR; TCRdb's version includes in-frame clones alone and lacks a portion of them. Among 27,000 or so clones listed, about 85% were seen once. Time point reported: cycle 4 day 1 (C4D1), after more than 5 weeks of nivolumab. Relapses following autologous stem cell transplantation were seen in all patients, with brentuximab vedotin exposure varying. By magnetic negative selection, CD4+ T cells were purified from thawed PBMCs. The sample was CD4+ T cells from blood, taken before the fourth cycle of nivolumab. These receptors were taken from a human donor with classical Hodgkin lymphoma.

V and J are TRBV6-1 and TRBJ1-1, with a possible D match to TRBD1 (5 bases). Germline lookup yields CDR1 MNHNS and CDR2 SASEGT. CDR3 length: 15 residues. Trimming stripped 4 bases from V and 0 bases from J, with 12 bases between. The CDR3 DNA is TGTGCCAGCAGTGTAGTAGCAGGGATGAACACTGAAGCTTTCTTT. Amino acids: CASSVVAGMNTEAFF.

Here the CDR3 reads CASSSRDRPYGYTF. CDR3 DNA sequence: TGTGCCAGCAGCTCCCGGGACCGACCCTATGGCTACACCTTC. The gene calls are TRBV5-5 and TRBJ1-2; tentatively, D is TRBD1 (5 bases). V lost 3 bases, J lost 4 bases, and 13 bases lay in between. The CDR3 is 14 amino acids. Germline assignment: CDR1 SGHKS and CDR2 YYEKEE (reference sequence).

The V call is TRBV10-1, the J call TRBJ2-7; D not certain. V dropped 2 bases and J dropped 1 base, with 12 bases sitting between them. There are 15 residues in the CDR3. Germline-derived CDR1 and CDR2 are WNHNN and SYGVQD (reference sequence). Written as DNA, the CDR3 is TGCGCCAGCAGTGAGAGTCTGATACCTTCCTACGAGCAGTACTTC. Its translation is CASSESLIPSYEQYF.

CDR3 in amino acids: CASRDVASSGNVNTGELFF. CDR3 nucleotides: TGTGCCAGCAGGGACGTGGCCTCTAGCGGGAATGTTAACACCGGGGAGCTGTTTTTT. The chain recombines TRBV14 with TRBJ2-2, with 9 bases that match TRBD2. The junction had 16 bases not matched to a gene; V was cut back by 6 bases and J by 2 bases. The CDR3 length is 19 residues. Germline CDR1 is SGHDN and CDR2 is FVKESK.

The chain links TRBV6-5 to TRBJ2-7; D is possibly TRBD1 (7 bases). The CDR3 length is 16 residues. V gave up 0 bases and J gave up 5 bases, with 17 bases separating them. Germline CDR1 and CDR2: MNHEY and SVGAGI. CDR3 residues: CASSYSGLGGGNEQYF. In nucleotides, the CDR3 is TGTGCCAGCAGTTACTCGGGGTTAGGAGGGGGCAACGAGCAGTACTTC.

The rearrangement joins TRBV2 to TRBJ2-7; 9 nucleotides line up with TRBD1. Germline loops: CDR1 SNHLY, CDR2 FYNNEI. The V gene end was trimmed by 6 bases and the J gene end by 3 bases; junction bases not matched to a gene: 6. The CDR3 is 14 amino acids. The CDR3 reads CASRLGQGNYEQYF. For the CDR3, the DNA is TGTGCCAGCAGACTCGGACAGGGGAACTACGAGCAGTACTTC.

The chain uses TRBV19 and TRBJ1-1; D might be TRBD1 (5 bases). This CDR3 contains 13 residues. With 8 bases removed from V and 5 bases from J, the gap between germline ends came to 15 bases. Germline V gene lookup returns CDR1 LNHDA and CDR2 SQIVND (reference sequence). CDR3 bases: TGTGCCAGTCTCACGGCAGGGCAGACTGAAGCTTTCTTT. Its translation: CASLTAGQTEAFF.

In this sample, this clone turned up once. The CDR3 DNA follows: TGTGCCAGCAGCTTCACTCCCGGGACAGTCTCTGGAAACACCATATATTTT. Encoded protein: CASSFTPGTVSGNTIYF. The V and J genes are TRBV5-6 and TRBJ1-3; the match to TRBD1 covers 7 bases. This CDR3 has 17 residues. Germline V CDR1 and CDR2: SGHDT, YYEEEE. The trim removed 2 bases at V and 0 bases at J, leaving 8 bases unmatched.

V is TRBV5-1 and J is TRBJ2-3, with 8 positions matching TRBD1. Losses at the gene ends were 4 bases for V and 0 bases for J; bases not matched to a gene: 10. The CDR3 spans 17 residues. CDR1 is SGHRS and CDR2 is YFSETQ in the germline V gene. In DNA, the CDR3 is TGCGCCAGCAGCACCGCCGGGACAGGATTAAGCACAGATACGCAGTATTTT. It is translated as CASSTAGTGLSTDTQYF.

The V and J genes are TRBV18 and TRBJ1-1, with 8 bases identical to TRBD1. This CDR3 region has 12 residues. V trimming: 0 bases; J trimming: 12 bases; junction bases outside the gene matches: 3. Looked up from germline, CDR1 is KGHSH and CDR2 is LQKENI. The CDR3 reads CASSPPDRETFF. In nucleotides, the CDR3 is TGTGCCAGCTCACCACCGGACAGGGAGACTTTCTTT. Looking up the rest from reference TRBV18 and TRBJ1-1 gives the full variable domain: NAGVMQNPRHLVRRRGQEARLRCSPMKGHSHVYWYRQLPEEGLKFMVYLQKENIIDESGMPKERFSAEFPKEGPSILRIQQVVRGDSAAYFCASSPPDRETFFGQGTRLTVV.